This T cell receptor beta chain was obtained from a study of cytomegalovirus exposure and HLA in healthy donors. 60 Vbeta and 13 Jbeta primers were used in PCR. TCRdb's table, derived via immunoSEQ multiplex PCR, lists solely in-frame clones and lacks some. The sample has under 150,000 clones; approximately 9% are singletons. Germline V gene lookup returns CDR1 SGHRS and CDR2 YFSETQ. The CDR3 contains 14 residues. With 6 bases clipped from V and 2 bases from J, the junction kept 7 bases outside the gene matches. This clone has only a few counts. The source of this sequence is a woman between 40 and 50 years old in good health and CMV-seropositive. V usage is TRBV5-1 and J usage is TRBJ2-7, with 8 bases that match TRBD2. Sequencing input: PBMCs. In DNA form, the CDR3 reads TGCGCCAGCAAGGAAACTAGCGGCCCCTACGAGCAGTACTTC. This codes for CASKETSGPYEQYF.